The subject of this entry is one T cell receptor beta chain. Antigen: not known. The TCR library protocol attached unique molecular identifiers to the individual cDNA molecules. TCRdb used MiXCR to reprocess the 5' RACE reads, holding one entry per CDR3 protein. The table records approximately 65,000 distinct CDR3 sequences, 12% of them present only once. This entry belongs to a study of early T cells in non-severe SARS-CoV-2 infection. Whole-study findings and limits: CD4 and private specificities were missed by VDJdb matching, which favored anti-spike CD8 responses.

This receptor was identified in an adult who was a healthcare worker with PCR-confirmed SARS-CoV-2 infection or an uninfected control (not recorded which). The specimen was whole blood.

The CDR3 nucleotides are TGCAGTGCTAGGTCACTAGCGGGGGGATATACGCAGTATTTT. Amino acids: CSARSLAGGYTQYF. The gene calls are TRBV20-1 and TRBJ2-3, with 12 positions matching TRBD2. CDR1 and CDR2 from the germline V gene are DFQATT and SNEGSKA (reference sequence). Germline trimming cut 3 bases from V and 7 bases from J; bases unmatched to any gene: 5. The CDR3 sequence is 14 residues long.